These 23 T cell receptor beta chains originate from one sample sequenced in a study. TCRdb re-called the RT-PCR reads with MiXCR, one entry per CDR3 protein. The sample records about 700,000 distinct CDR3 sequences, 13% to 15% being singletons. Input material: memory CD4+ T cells from blood. The receptors were gathered from a female donor in good health, serving as a healthy control.

Only a few counts were recorded for this clonotype. The V call is TRBV13, the J call TRBJ2-7, with 7 bases identical to TRBD1. The CDR3 contains 14 residues. Germline CDR1 and CDR2: PRHDT and FYEKMQ (reference sequence). J lost 2 bases, V lost 5 bases, and 6 bases had no gene match. The CDR3 sequence: CASSPDRRTYEQYF. For the CDR3, the DNA is TGTGCCAGCAGCCCGGACAGGCGAACCTACGAGCAGTACTTC.

In this sample, this clonotype turned up a few times. V and J are TRBV4-3 and TRBJ2-5; D gene unclear. V lost 0 bases, J lost 5 bases, and 10 bases lay in between. The CDR3 totals 14 residues. Germline-derived CDR1 and CDR2 are LGHNA and YSLEER. CDR3 bases: TGCGCCAGCAGCCAAGAACTGGTAGGGGAGACCCAGTACTTC. Protein: CASSQELVGETQYF.

This clonotype was seen many times. DNA of the CDR3: TGTGCCAGCACCATCCGCAACGGGGGTGGGTCACCCCTCCACTTT. It yields the protein CASTIRNGGGSPLHF. The chain employs TRBV6-5 and TRBJ1-6; possibly TRBD1 for D (5 bases). Trimming left V 7 bases short and J 10 bases short, with 20 bases between. Germline CDR1 and CDR2: MNHEY and SVGAGI. There are 15 residues in the CDR3.

This clonotype was seen repeatedly, ten times or more. The CDR3 DNA follows: TGTGCCAGCAGATTTCAAATAAGCGGGGGAAGCTCCTACGAGCAGTACTTC. It codes for CASRFQISGGSSYEQYF. This sequence joins TRBV6-5 and TRBJ2-7, with TRBD2 matching 8 bases. Trimming cost V 6 bases and J 0 bases; bases outside gene matches: 13. Germline V gives CDR1 MNHEY, CDR2 SVGAGI. The CDR3 has 17 amino acids.

As regards this clonotype: A much bigger clone sits one base away, suggesting this may be a read error. The J gene is TRBJ2-1, the V gene TRBV6-5; the D gene could be TRBD1 or TRBD2 (5 bases each). The CDR3 sequence is 15 residues long. Germline assignment: CDR1 MNHEY and CDR2 SVGAGI. The DNA of the CDR3 is TGTGCCAGCAGTTACGGGGACCCCGGGCTCACTGAGCGGTTCTTC. It codes for CASSYGDPGLTERFF.

In regard to this clonotype: With a much larger clone just one base away, this may be a read error. V gene TRBV27 combines with J gene TRBJ2-7; D unresolved. Germline values: CDR1 MNHEY, CDR2 SMNVEV (reference sequence). The CDR3 is 11 amino acids. V was trimmed by 5 bases and J by 2 bases, leaving 4 bases between them. The CDR3 DNA reads as TGTGCCAGCAGTGACGCCTACGAGCAGTACTTC. Protein sequence: CASSDAYEQYF.

This sequence joins TRBV7-6 and TRBJ2-3; D unclear. Germline V gene data show CDR1 as SGHVS and CDR2 as FNYEAQ. The V end lost 6 bases, the J end lost 7 bases, and 20 bases lay between the germline ends. The CDR3 contains 15 residues. The CDR3 nucleotides are TGTGCCAGCAGGTTGAGAGCAGGTCCTGATAATACGCAGTATTTT. As protein: CASRLRAGPDNTQYF.

This clonotype has a handful of counts. The chain uses TRBV29-1 and TRBJ1-1; D not certain. Germline-derived CDR1 and CDR2 are SQVTM and ANQGSEA. CDR3 size: 13 residues. With 3 bases removed from V and 0 bases from J, the gap between germline ends came to 8 bases. CDR3 bases: TGCAGCGTTGAGGTGGCGGTGAACACTGAAGCTTTCTTT. It specifies CSVEVAVNTEAFF.

This clonotype was recorded many times. A read error may account for a junction end that differs from germline. The genes are TRBV10-3 and TRBJ1-5, with D hard to call. The V gene's germline CDR1 is ENHRY and CDR2 SYGVKD. This CDR3 has 13 residues. CDR3 amino acids: CAISDRNLHPGYF. The CDR3 DNA reads TGTGCCATCAGTGATCGCAATCTACACCCGGGGTATTTT.

This clonotype was seen only a few times. The genes are TRBV12-3 or TRBV12-4 and TRBJ1-1, with 8 bases aligning to TRBD1. The CDR3 sequence is 15 residues long. V lost 5 bases and J lost 7; bases outside the gene matches: 12. CDR3 bases: TGTGCCAGCAGTCCCCACTCGGACAGGGCTAATGAAGCTTTCTTT. Its protein product is CASSPHSDRANEAFF.

In this sample, this clonotype turned up many times. The chain carries TRBV5-1 and TRBJ2-7, with a weak D call TRBD1 (5 bases). The CDR3 loop spans 14 amino acids. The germline V gene has CDR1 SGHRS and CDR2 YFSETQ. Trimming removed 2 bases from V and 6 bases from J, with 15 bases in between. CDR3 sequence reads: CASSFEGAWGEQYF. CDR3 coding DNA: TGCGCCAGCAGCTTCGAAGGGGCATGGGGCGAGCAGTACTTC.

The V call is TRBV4-1, the J call TRBJ2-1; D perhaps matches TRBD2 (6 bases). CDR1 is MGHRA, CDR2 YSYEKL, per germline. V was shortened by 3 bases and J by 5 bases, with 14 bases between the two germline ends. The CDR3 has 15 amino acids. The CDR3 sequence is CASSHRGWGDNEQFF. In DNA form, the CDR3 reads TGCGCCAGCAGCCATCGAGGGTGGGGGGACAATGAGCAGTTCTTC.

The sample holds a few counts of this clonotype. This rearrangement joins TRBV7-3 to TRBJ2-2; D not certain. CDR1 and CDR2 (germline): SGHTA, FQGTGA. The CDR3 runs to 13 residues. Trimming removed 3 bases from V and 8 bases from J, with 10 bases in between. For the CDR3, the DNA is TGTGCCAGCAGCTTCCCGGGTATGGGGGAGCTGTTTTTT. Protein: CASSFPGMGELFF. Together with reference TRBV7-3 and TRBJ2-2, the CDR3 gives the full variable domain: GAGVSQTPSNKVTEKGKYVELRCDPISGHTALYWYRQSLGQGPEFLIYFQGTGAADDSGLPNDRFFAVRPEGSVSTLKIQRTERGDSAVYLCASSFPGMGELFFGEGSRLTVL.

This clonotype was observed once. The chain couples TRBV5-5 to TRBJ2-1; no reliable D call. Matching the DNA end better, TRBJ2-7 makes the J call doubtful. Germline loops: CDR1 SGHKS, CDR2 YYEKEE (reference sequence). The CDR3 loop spans 16 amino acids. CDR3 amino acids: CASSFTPGQATYEQYF. In DNA, the CDR3 is TGTGCCAGCAGCTTTACCCCCGGGCAGGCTACCTACGAGCAGTACTTC.

V usage is TRBV6-5 and J usage is TRBJ2-7; 8 bases are a match to TRBD2. CDR3 size: 15 residues. From germline, CDR1 is MNHEY and CDR2 SVGAGI. J gave up 5 bases and V 4 bases, and 10 bases lay outside the gene matches. In nucleotides, the CDR3 is TGTGCCAGCAGTTTTGGACTAGCAAGTATTCACGAGCAGTACTTC. Translated: CASSFGLASIHEQYF.

This clonotype has ten or more counts. The V call is TRBV12-3 or TRBV12-4, the J call TRBJ1-1, with 7 nucleotides matching TRBD1. The CDR3 spans 16 residues. The V segment lost 8 bases and the J segment 0 bases; nucleotides outside the gene matches: 12. Written as DNA, the CDR3 is TGTGCCAGCCAGGGGGGCAGTACAACGTTGAACACTGAAGCTTTCTTT. Residues: CASQGGSTTLNTEAFF.

This clonotype has more than one count but fewer than ten. The J gene is TRBJ2-3, the V gene TRBV4-2; TRBD1 aligns across 7 bases. Germline V lookup: CDR1 LGHNA, CDR2 YNFKEQ. The CDR3 length is 14 residues. Unmatched junction bases numbered 4, after V lost 3 bases and J lost 4 bases. For the CDR3, the DNA is TGTGCCAGCAGCCACAGAACAGGGGCAGATACGCAGTATTTT. Protein: CASSHRTGADTQYF.

This clonotype was recorded many times. The chain joins TRBV29-1 to TRBJ2-7; D perhaps matches TRBD2 (7 bases). CDR3 length: 14 amino acids. CDR1 SQVTM and CDR2 ANQGSEA come from the germline V gene. Trimming shortened V by 5 bases and J by 2 bases, and 16 bases separated the two germline ends. The CDR3 DNA reads as TGCAGCGTTCAAAAGGGAGGGGGTGCCTACGAGCAGTACTTC. Protein product: CSVQKGGGAYEQYF.

This clonotype was found once. The chain carries TRBV5-1 and TRBJ2-5, with D unresolved. This CDR3 spans 14 amino acids. Per germline, CDR1 SGHRS and CDR2 YFSETQ. The V gene lost 4 bases and the J gene lost 4 bases, with 14 bases spanning the gap. CDR3 sequence (DNA): TGCGCCAGCAGCACTCGGAATACCGGAGAGACCCAGTACTTC. This translates into CASSTRNTGETQYF. The entire variable domain, with the rest obtained from reference TRBV5-1 and TRBJ2-5, is as follows: KAGVTQTPRYLIKTRGQQVTLSCSPISGHRSVSWYQQTPGQGLQFLFEYFSETQRNKGNFPGRFSGRQFSNSRSEMNVSTLELGDSALYLCASSTRNTGETQYFGPGTRLLVL.

This clonotype was counted only a few times. The chain carries TRBV10-3 and TRBJ1-5; the match to TRBD1 covers 7 bases. Trimming removed 6 bases from V and 7 bases from J; junction bases left unmatched: 6. The CDR3 is 13 residues long. Germline CDR1 reads ENHRY; CDR2 reads SYGVKD. CDR3 nucleotide sequence: TGTGCCATCAGCCAGGACAGGCCCCAGCCCCAGCATTTT. It specifies CAISQDRPQPQHF.

This clonotype was detected only a few times. The chain employs TRBV20-1 and TRBJ1-1; D is perhaps TRBD1 (6 bases). The V gene's germline CDR1 is DFQATT and CDR2 SNEGSKA (reference sequence). Trimming took 6 bases from V and 3 from J, leaving 17 bases between them. This CDR3 has 14 residues. CDR3 DNA sequence: TGCAGTGCCCCCCCAACAGGGAGTCACACTGAAGCTTTCTTT. This gives the protein CSAPPTGSHTEAFF.

The table lists this clonotype with a count of one. The chain joins TRBV5-6 to TRBJ2-3, with unresolved D. The CDR3 has 14 residues. The germline V and J ends were trimmed by 0 bases and 7 bases, with 12 bases remaining between them. The germline gives CDR1 SGHDT, CDR2 YYEEEE. The CDR3 DNA follows: TGTGCCAGCAGCTTGGACGGGTTCGGAAATACGCAGTATTTT. This gives the protein CASSLDGFGNTQYF.

The DNA for the CDR3 is TGTGCCAGCTCACCACCGGCCAGAAACTACGAGCAGTACTTC. Translated: CASSPPARNYEQYF. The V and J genes are TRBV18 and TRBJ2-7; D is unclear. CDR3 length: 14 amino acids. Trimming removed 0 bases at V and 3 bases at J, with 9 bases between. Germline V gene data show CDR1 as KGHSH and CDR2 as LQKENI.